Sequencing of this T cell receptor beta chain was carried out in a study of T cells in Graves' hyperthyroidism and ophthalmopathy. Amplification targeted TCR beta CDR3 regions from RNA transcripts. HTBI primers were employed in a first-round RT-PCR of the TCR CDR3. Via MiXCR, TCRdb re-called the multiplex PCR reads, giving one row per CDR3 protein. Seen here are approximately 600,000 distinct CDR3 sequences, about 20% observed once, and the top ten hold under 35%. This clonotype has a count of ten or more. V shed 7 bases and J shed 7 bases, with 13 bases lying between them. CDR3 size: 12 residues. Germline V gives CDR1 SNHLY, CDR2 FYNNEI.

The specimen was blood. This receptor was identified in a man aged 30 to 45 with Graves' ophthalmopathy. V and J are TRBV2 and TRBJ2-5, with D possibly being TRBD1 (6 bases). The CDR3 region is CASTGDQGTQYF. The CDR3 DNA reads TGTGCCAGCACAGGGGACCAGGGGACCCAGTACTTC.